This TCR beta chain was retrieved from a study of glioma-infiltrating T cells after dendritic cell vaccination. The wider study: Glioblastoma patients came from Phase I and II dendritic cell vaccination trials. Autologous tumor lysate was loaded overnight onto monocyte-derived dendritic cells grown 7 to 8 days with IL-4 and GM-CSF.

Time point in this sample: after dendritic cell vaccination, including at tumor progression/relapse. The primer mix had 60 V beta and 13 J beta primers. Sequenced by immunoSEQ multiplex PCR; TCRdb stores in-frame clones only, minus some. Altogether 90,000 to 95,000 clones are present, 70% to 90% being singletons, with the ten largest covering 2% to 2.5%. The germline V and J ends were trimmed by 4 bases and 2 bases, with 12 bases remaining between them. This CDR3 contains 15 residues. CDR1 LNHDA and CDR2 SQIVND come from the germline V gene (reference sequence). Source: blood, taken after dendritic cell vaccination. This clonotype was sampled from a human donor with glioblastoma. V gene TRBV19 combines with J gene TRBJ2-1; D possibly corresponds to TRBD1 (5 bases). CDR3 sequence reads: CASSTSAGPYNEQFF. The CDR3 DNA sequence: TGTGCCAGTAGTACGTCTGCAGGGCCCTACAATGAGCAGTTCTTC. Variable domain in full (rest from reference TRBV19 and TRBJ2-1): DGGITQSPKYLFRKEGQNVTLSCEQNLNHDAMYWYRQDPGQGLRLIYYSQIVNDFQKGDIAEGYSVSREKKESFPLTVTSAQKNPTAFYLCASSTSAGPYNEQFFGPGTRLTVL.